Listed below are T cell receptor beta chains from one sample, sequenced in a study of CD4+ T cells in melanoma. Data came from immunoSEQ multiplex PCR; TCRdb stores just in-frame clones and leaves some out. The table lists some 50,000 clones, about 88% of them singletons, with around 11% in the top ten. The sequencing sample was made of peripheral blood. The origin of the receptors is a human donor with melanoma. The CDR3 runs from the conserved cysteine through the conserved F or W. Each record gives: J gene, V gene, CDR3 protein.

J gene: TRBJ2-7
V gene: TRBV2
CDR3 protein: CASCRGGANEQYF

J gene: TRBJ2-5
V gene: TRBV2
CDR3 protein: CASSVKETQYF

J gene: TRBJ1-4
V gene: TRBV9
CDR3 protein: CASSVEPNEKLFF

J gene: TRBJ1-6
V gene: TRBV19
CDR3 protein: CASSPTGAGMNSPLHF

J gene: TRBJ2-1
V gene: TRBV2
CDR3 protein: CASSPLAGGQNEQFF

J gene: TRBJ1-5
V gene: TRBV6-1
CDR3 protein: CASRATGDGNQPQHF

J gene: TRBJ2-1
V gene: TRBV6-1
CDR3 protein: CASLRGVGGNEQFF

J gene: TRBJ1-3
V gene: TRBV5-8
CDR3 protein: CASSLGDRAYGNTIYF

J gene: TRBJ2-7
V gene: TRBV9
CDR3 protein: CASSASGTSSYEQYF

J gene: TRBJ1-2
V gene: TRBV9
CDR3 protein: CASSPGGVGGIYGYTF

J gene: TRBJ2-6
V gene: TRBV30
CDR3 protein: CAWSRGSGANVLTF

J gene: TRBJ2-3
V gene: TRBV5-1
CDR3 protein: CASSLEKSTDTQYF

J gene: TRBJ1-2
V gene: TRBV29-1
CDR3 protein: CSVETGDGYTF

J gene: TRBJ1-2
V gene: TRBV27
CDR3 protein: CASSSGRTNYGYTF

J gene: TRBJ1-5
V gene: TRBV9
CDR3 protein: CASGGGIGNQPQHF

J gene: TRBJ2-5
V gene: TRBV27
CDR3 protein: CASSSTRDRAQAQYF

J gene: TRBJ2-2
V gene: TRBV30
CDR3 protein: CAWGIGGPGELFF

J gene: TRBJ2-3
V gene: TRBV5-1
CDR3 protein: CASSIGLAGGGVRYTQYF

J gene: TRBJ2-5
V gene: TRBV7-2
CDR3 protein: CASSSGTLLTQETQYF

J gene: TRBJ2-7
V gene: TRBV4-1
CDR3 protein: CASSQEGQGAREQYF

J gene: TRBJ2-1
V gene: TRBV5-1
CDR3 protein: CASSLGTGTSQYEQFF

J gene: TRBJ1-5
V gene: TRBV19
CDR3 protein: CASSPDSNQPQHF

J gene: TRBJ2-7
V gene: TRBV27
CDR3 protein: CASSLTSSYEQYF

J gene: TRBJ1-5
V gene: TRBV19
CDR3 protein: CASSIDFEGPLRPQHF

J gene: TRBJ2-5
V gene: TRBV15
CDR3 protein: CATSREATGKETQYF

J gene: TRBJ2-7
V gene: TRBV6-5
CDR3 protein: CASSYQGVQGYEQYF

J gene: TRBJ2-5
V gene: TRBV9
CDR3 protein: CASALGGGTQETQYF

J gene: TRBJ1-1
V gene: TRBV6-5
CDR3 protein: CASSYDPRTEAFF

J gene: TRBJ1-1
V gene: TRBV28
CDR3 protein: CASSYLGQGPEAFF

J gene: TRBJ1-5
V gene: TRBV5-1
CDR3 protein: CASSLSPGAGQPQHF

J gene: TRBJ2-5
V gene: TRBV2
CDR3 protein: CASSNSGLETQYF

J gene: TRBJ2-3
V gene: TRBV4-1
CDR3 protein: CASSHGTSGGYTSTDTQYF

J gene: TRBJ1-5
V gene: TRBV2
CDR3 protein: CATGSENQPQHF